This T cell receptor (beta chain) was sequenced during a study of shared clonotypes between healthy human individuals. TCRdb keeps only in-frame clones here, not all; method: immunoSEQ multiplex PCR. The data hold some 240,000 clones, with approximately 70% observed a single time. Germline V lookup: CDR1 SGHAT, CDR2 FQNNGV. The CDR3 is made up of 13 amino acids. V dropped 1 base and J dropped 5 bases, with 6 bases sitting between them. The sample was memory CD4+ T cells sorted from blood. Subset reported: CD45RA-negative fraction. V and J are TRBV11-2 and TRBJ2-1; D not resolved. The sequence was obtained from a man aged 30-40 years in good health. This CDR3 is CASSLVINNEQFF. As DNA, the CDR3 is TGTGCCAGCAGCTTAGTAATCAACAATGAGCAGTTCTTC.